Below, 16 T cell receptor beta chains from the same sample are listed, as sequenced in a study of blood T cells in healthy people across ages. Using a J-beta primer mix together with a sample-barcoded 5' primer, a second PCR was run for roughly 7 to 12 cycles. TCRdb itself ran the 5' RACE reads through MiXCR, one entry per CDR3 protein. The table includes fewer than 1,000,000 distinct CDR3 sequences, roughly 44% detected once. What was sequenced was blood. Receptor source: a man between 60 and 70 years old in good health.

This clonotype was found once. A single base separates this from a much larger clone, so it may be a read error. The chain's CDR3 is CANSVTDEANYGYTF. CDR3 DNA: TGCGCCAACAGTGTGACTGACGAAGCTAACTATGGCTACACCTTC. The chain combines TRBV10-1 with TRBJ1-2; D remains ambiguous. This CDR3 has 15 amino acids. Germline lookup yields CDR1 WNHNN and CDR2 SYGVQD (reference sequence).

This clonotype was seen a handful of times. The chain joins TRBV20-1 to TRBJ2-7; 7 bases align to TRBD1. The CDR3 has 12 amino acids. Trimming at V came to 3 bases and at J to 5 bases, leaving 4 bases not matched to a gene. Germline CDR1 is DFQATT and CDR2 is SNEGSKA (reference sequence). CDR3 residues: CSARTGKNEQYF. The DNA for the CDR3 is TGCAGTGCTAGGACAGGGAAAAACGAGCAGTACTTC.

The count of this clonotype is one. This chain joins TRBV12-3 or TRBV12-4 and TRBJ2-1, with 12 bases aligning to TRBD1. The CDR3 runs 13 residues. Losses at the gene ends were 8 bases for V and 7 bases for J; bases not matched to a gene: 3. The CDR3 here is CASRDRGQNEQFF. The CDR3 DNA reads as TGTGCCAGCCGGGACAGGGGGCAAAATGAGCAGTTCTTC.

The count of this clonotype is one. The chain uses TRBV5-1 and TRBJ2-2; perhaps TRBD2 as D (6 bases). V lost 4 bases and J lost 6, with 16 bases in between. This CDR3 is 15 amino acids long. Germline V gene data show CDR1 as SGHRS and CDR2 as YFSETQ. Here the CDR3 reads CASSPERRGPGELFF. CDR3 nucleotide sequence: TGCGCCAGCAGCCCAGAGCGGAGGGGCCCCGGGGAGCTGTTTTTT. The full variable domain, with the rest looked up from reference TRBV5-1 and TRBJ2-2, is KAGVTQTPRYLIKTRGQQVTLSCSPISGHRSVSWYQQTPGQGLQFLFEYFSETQRNKGNFPGRFSGRQFSNSRSEMNVSTLELGDSALYLCASSPERRGPGELFFGEGSRLTVL.

This clonotype was detected only a few times. The J gene is TRBJ2-1, the V gene TRBV30, with D perhaps TRBD2 (6 bases). Germline-derived CDR1 and CDR2 are GTSNPN and SVGIG (reference sequence). V dropped 2 bases and J dropped 5 bases, with 10 bases sitting between them. The CDR3 runs to 13 residues. CDR3 nucleotide sequence: TGTGCCTGGAGTATTAGCGGCCACAATGAGCAGTTCTTC. Translating gives CAWSISGHNEQFF.

In its sample, this clonotype was seen a few times. V usage is TRBV4-1 and J usage is TRBJ2-7; 8 bases line up with TRBD2. The V and J ends lost 1 base and 0 bases, in that order; junction bases with no gene match: 8. The CDR3 covers 17 residues. Per germline, CDR1 MGHRA and CDR2 YSYEKL. CDR3: CASSQGDSGVLSYEQYF. The CDR3, as DNA: TGCGCCAGCAGCCAAGGTGATAGCGGGGTTCTCTCCTACGAGCAGTACTTC.

The chain uses TRBV5-1 and TRBJ2-5, with no clear D. CDR1 is SGHRS, CDR2 YFSETQ, per germline. The CDR3 loop spans 12 amino acids. The CDR3: CACAGVEETQYF. The CDR3 DNA reads as TGCGCTTGTGCTGGGGTTGAAGAGACCCAGTACTTC. Using reference TRBV5-1 and TRBJ2-5 for the parts outside the CDR3, the full variable domain is KAGVTQTPRYLIKTRGQQVTLSCSPISGHRSVSWYQQTPGQGLQFLFEYFSETQRNKGNFPGRFSGRQFSNSRSEMNVSTLELGDSALYLCACAGVEETQYFGPGTRLLVL.

This clonotype was detected only a few times. The V call is TRBV4-3, the J call TRBJ1-5; possibly TRBD1 for D (6 bases). Germline CDR1 and CDR2: LGHNA and YSLEER. This CDR3 spans 13 amino acids. Trimming shortened V by 0 bases and J by 12 bases, and 12 bases separated the two germline ends. The CDR3 region is CASSQEQQGLQHF. The CDR3 DNA reads as TGCGCCAGCAGCCAAGAGCAACAGGGTCTCCAGCATTTT.

This rearrangement joins TRBV13 to TRBJ2-1; 9 nucleotides match TRBD1. The CDR3 contains 15 residues. Unmatched junction bases numbered 5, after V lost 0 bases and J lost 8 bases. The germline V gene has CDR1 PRHDT and CDR2 FYEKMQ (reference sequence). CDR3 coding DNA: TGTGCCAGCAGCTTAGGAGACAGGGGGTTAGATGAGCAGTTCTTC. Translated: CASSLGDRGLDEQFF.

The chain carries TRBV12-5 and TRBJ2-5, with a weak D call TRBD1 (6 bases). This CDR3 spans 16 amino acids. The ends were cut back, 2 bases at V and 11 bases at J, with 24 bases in the middle. Germline V gene sequence: CDR1 LGHNT, CDR2 FRNRAP. The CDR3 is CASGLSGSRGYNEQYF. Written as DNA, the CDR3 is TGTGCTAGTGGTTTGTCGGGCTCCAGGGGTTACAATGAGCAGTACTTC.

J is TRBJ2-2 and V is TRBV29-1, with D unclear. V was shortened by 0 bases and J by 0 bases, with 8 bases between the two germline ends. Germline V gives CDR1 SQVTM, CDR2 ANQGSEA. The CDR3 extends over 15 amino acids. Here the CDR3 reads CSVEEPAPNTGELFF. DNA for the CDR3: TGCAGCGTTGAAGAGCCTGCCCCGAACACCGGGGAGCTGTTTTTT.

The V gene is TRBV11-1, the J gene TRBJ2-5, with TRBD1 identical over 7 bases. The J call is uncertain, as TRBJ2-7 better fits the DNA end. In germline, CDR1 is SGHAT, CDR2 FQDESV (reference sequence). This CDR3 spans 12 amino acids. CDR3 nucleotide sequence: TGTGCCAGCAGCTTCGACAGGGTCGAGCAGTACTTC. Translation: CASSFDRVEQYF.

The rearrangement links TRBV7-2 to TRBJ1-4; D not resolved. V was shortened by 5 bases and J by 6 bases, with 13 bases between the two germline ends. Germline loops: CDR1 SGHTA, CDR2 FQGNSA. This CDR3 contains 14 residues. This chain's CDR3 is CASSPRAGDEKLFF. The CDR3 DNA sequence: TGTGCCAGCAGCCCCCGGGCAGGAGATGAAAAACTGTTTTTT.

This clonotype was found a few times. The rearrangement links TRBV10-3 to TRBJ2-3; TRBD1 or TRBD2 may be the D gene (5 bases each). This CDR3 is built from 14 residues. Germline loops: CDR1 ENHRY, CDR2 SYGVKD. V lost 6 bases, J lost 6 bases, and 16 bases lay in between. The CDR3 spells CAISRGKVTDTQYF. For the CDR3, the DNA is TGTGCCATCAGCCGGGGCAAGGTCACGGATACGCAGTATTTT.

This chain links TRBV3-1 with TRBJ2-7; D gene unclear. Trimming took 4 bases from V and 1 from J, leaving 14 bases between them. The CDR3 runs to 15 residues. Per germline, CDR1 LGHDT and CDR2 YNNKEL (reference sequence). The DNA of the CDR3 is TGTGCCAGCAGCCCCTTTTCAGATGGATCCTACGAGCAGTACTTC. This encodes CASSPFSDGSYEQYF.

The genes are TRBV4-1 and TRBJ2-4; D possibly corresponds to TRBD2 (6 bases). V lost 4 bases, J lost 0 bases, and 13 bases lay in between. CDR3 length equals 16 residues. Germline CDR1 is MGHRA and CDR2 is YSYEKL. DNA for the CDR3: TGCGCCAGCAGCCGTACCGTGGGAGGAGCCAAAAACATTCAGTACTTC. Encoded protein: CASSRTVGGAKNIQYF.